Presented here are 18 T cell receptor beta chains from one specimen sequenced in a study of T cell repertoires in cytomegalovirus infection. Using its own MiXCR run on the reads, TCRdb lists one record per CDR3 protein. This table has about 740,000 distinct CDR3 sequences, 35% to 45% appearing once. Sequenced input: PBMCs. Receptors originate from a human donor in good health (CMV status not recorded). Some clones in this sample may be carry-over from other donors' samples.

The CDR3 coding sequence is TGTGCCAGCAGTTTCGACCCAGGGACGCTCACTGAAGCTTTCTTT. Its translation: CASSFDPGTLTEAFF. The chain joins TRBV12-3 or TRBV12-4 to TRBJ1-1, with D perhaps TRBD1 (5 bases). V was shortened by 3 bases and J by 4 bases, with 15 bases between the two germline ends. The CDR3 consists of 15 residues.

In this sample, this clonotype turned up a few times. This chain joins TRBV28 and TRBJ2-2; D not certain. V shed 6 bases and J shed 4 bases, with 15 bases lying between them. Germline V CDR1 and CDR2: MDHEN, SYDVKM. CDR3 length equals 15 residues. As DNA, the CDR3 is TGTGCCAGCAGCAATCGTCGGAGAAGCACCGGGGAGCTGTTTTTT. It encodes CASSNRRRSTGELFF.

This clonotype showed up just a few times. J is TRBJ2-3 and V is TRBV12-3 or TRBV12-4, with D hard to call. V lost 4 bases and J lost 5, with 13 bases in between. This CDR3 has 14 residues. The chain's CDR3 is CASSSLLTLDTQYF. Written as DNA, the CDR3 is TGTGCCAGCAGTTCCCTCCTAACGCTAGATACGCAGTATTTT.

This clonotype was seen a few times. The genes are TRBV6-1 and TRBJ2-3, with TRBD1 identical over 7 bases. Trimming cost V 1 base and J 7 bases; bases outside gene matches: 8. CDR1 and CDR2 (germline): MNHNS, SASEGT. The CDR3 runs 15 residues. As DNA, the CDR3 is TGTGCCAGCAGTGAAGGGATGGCAGGGGGTTATACGCAGTATTTT. Translation gives CASSEGMAGGYTQYF.

The J gene is TRBJ2-7, the V gene TRBV7-9, with 11 nucleotides matching TRBD2. The CDR3 loop spans 17 amino acids. Germline CDR1 reads SEHNR; CDR2 reads FQNEAQ (reference sequence). Trimming cost V 10 bases and J 0 bases; bases outside gene matches: 14. The DNA of the CDR3 is TGTGCCACCACCGGGACTAGCGGACCAAGGAGCTCCTACGAGCAGTACTTC. This translates into CATTGTSGPRSSYEQYF.

The chain recombines TRBV7-3 with TRBJ2-6; D not certain. Germline loops: CDR1 SGHTA, CDR2 FQGTGA. The CDR3 is made up of 15 amino acids. Between the trimmed V and J ends, which lost 1 base and 3 bases, there was a span of 7 bases. The CDR3 DNA sequence: TGTGCCAGCAGCTTAAGTCTTTTTGGGGCCAACGTCCTGACTTTC. Its translation is CASSLSLFGANVLTF.

This chain links TRBV6-5 with TRBJ1-2; 11 bases map to TRBD1. Germline values: CDR1 MNHEY, CDR2 SVGAGI. The CDR3 loop spans 16 amino acids. V shed 6 bases, J shed 1 base, and the junction held 7 bases outside the gene matches. In DNA form, the CDR3 reads TGTGCCAGCAGGTCCGGGACAGGGGGACATAACTATGGCTACACCTTC. Its protein is CASRSGTGGHNYGYTF.

This chain joins TRBV4-2 and TRBJ1-6, with TRBD1 identical over 7 bases. Germline values: CDR1 LGHNA, CDR2 YNFKEQ. CDR3 length equals 15 residues. V shed 2 bases and J 8 bases; nucleotides not matched to a gene: 6. CDR3 in DNA: TGTGCCAGCAGCCAACTAGACAGGGTAGATTCACCCCTCCACTTT. It specifies CASSQLDRVDSPLHF.

There are a few counts of this clonotype. The CDR3 loop reads CAWSTYGTRNTIYF. The CDR3 region has the DNA TGTGCCTGGAGCACATACGGGACTCGAAACACCATATATTTT. The chain joins TRBV30 to TRBJ1-3, with a possible D match to TRBD1 (5 bases). Trimming took off 3 bases at V and 5 bases at J, with 14 bases between the two ends. The CDR3 sequence is 14 residues long. Germline CDR1 reads GTSNPN; CDR2 reads SVGIG (reference sequence).

The CDR3 region is CASSPGTIYNEQFF. The DNA for the CDR3 is TGTGCCAGCAGTCCCGGGACTATCTACAATGAGCAGTTCTTC. The rearrangement uses TRBV6-2 or TRBV6-3 and TRBJ2-1; 7 bases match TRBD2. The CDR3 totals 14 residues. The junction had 4 bases not matched to a gene; V was cut back by 5 bases and J by 3 bases. Germline V gene sequence: CDR1 MNHEY, CDR2 SVGEGT.

V usage is TRBV19 and J usage is TRBJ2-1, with TRBD1 matching over 9 bases. CDR3 size: 13 residues. Germline values: CDR1 LNHDA, CDR2 SQIVND (reference sequence). With 7 bases clipped from V and 7 bases from J, the junction kept 5 bases outside the gene matches. The CDR3 is CASMGTGRNEQFF. The CDR3 DNA follows: TGTGCCAGTATGGGGACAGGGAGGAATGAGCAGTTCTTC.

This clonotype was counted a few times. The chain has TRBV28 and TRBJ1-2, with TRBD1 identical over 7 bases. The CDR3 length is 14 residues. The V gene end was trimmed by 5 bases and the J gene end by 7 bases; junction bases not matched to a gene: 10. Germline CDR1 is MDHEN and CDR2 is SYDVKM. The CDR3 reads CASSRVGGEGGYTF. The CDR3 bases are TGTGCCAGCAGTCGTGTAGGGGGCGAGGGTGGCTACACCTTC.

Concerning this clonotype itself: This sequence may be a read error, since a much larger clone differs from it by one base. The chain uses TRBV9 and TRBJ1-1, with a possible D match to TRBD1 (5 bases). CDR3 length: 14 amino acids. The germline V gene has CDR1 SGDLS and CDR2 YYNGEE. V shed 1 base and J shed 1 base, with 8 bases lying between them. The CDR3 is CASSVIGQNTEAFF. CDR3 DNA: TGTGCCAGCAGCGTAATCGGACAGAACACTGAAGCTTTCTTT.

This clonotype was found once. The V gene is TRBV15, the J gene TRBJ2-1; tentatively, D is TRBD2 (6 bases). V shed 0 bases and J shed 0 bases, with 15 bases lying between them. CDR1 and CDR2 (germline): LNHNV, YYDKDF (reference sequence). The CDR3 has 18 amino acids. The CDR3 reads CATSRDARTGGSYNEQFF. The CDR3 nucleotides read TGTGCCACCAGCAGAGACGCCAGGACCGGGGGCTCCTACAATGAGCAGTTCTTC.

The table lists this clonotype with many counts. The chain combines TRBV7-2 with TRBJ1-4; TRBD1 agrees at 11 bases. Germline values: CDR1 SGHTA, CDR2 FQGNSA. The CDR3 spans 15 residues. The V and J ends lost 5 bases and 7 bases, in that order; junction bases with no gene match: 6. In DNA form, the CDR3 reads TGTGCCAGCAGCCCTGGACAGGGGGCGTCTGAAAAACTGTTTTTT. This encodes CASSPGQGASEKLFF.

V usage is TRBV28 and J usage is TRBJ1-1; the match to TRBD1 covers 7 bases. CDR1 MDHEN and CDR2 SYDVKM come from the germline V gene. The CDR3 runs to 18 residues. V dropped 5 bases and J dropped 1; count of bases not matched to a gene: 16. CDR3 residues: CASSTTRITGDRNTEAFF. The DNA of the CDR3 is TGTGCCAGCAGTACTACTAGAATTACAGGGGATCGGAACACTGAAGCTTTCTTT.

This clonotype was recorded at least ten times. V and J are TRBV12-3 or TRBV12-4 and TRBJ1-5; no clear D gene. V lost 2 bases to trimming and J lost 6 bases, with 2 bases between them. This CDR3 is built from 11 residues. As DNA, the CDR3 is TGTGCCAGCAGTTTAACTCAGCCCCAGCATTTT. Translating it yields CASSLTQPQHF.

The rearrangement links TRBV12-3 or TRBV12-4 to TRBJ1-1; D not certain. The CDR3 has 11 amino acids. V lost 3 bases and J lost 13, with 12 bases in between. The CDR3 protein is CASSFTGGVFF. As DNA, the CDR3 is TGTGCCAGCAGTTTCACCGGTGGAGTTTTCTTT.